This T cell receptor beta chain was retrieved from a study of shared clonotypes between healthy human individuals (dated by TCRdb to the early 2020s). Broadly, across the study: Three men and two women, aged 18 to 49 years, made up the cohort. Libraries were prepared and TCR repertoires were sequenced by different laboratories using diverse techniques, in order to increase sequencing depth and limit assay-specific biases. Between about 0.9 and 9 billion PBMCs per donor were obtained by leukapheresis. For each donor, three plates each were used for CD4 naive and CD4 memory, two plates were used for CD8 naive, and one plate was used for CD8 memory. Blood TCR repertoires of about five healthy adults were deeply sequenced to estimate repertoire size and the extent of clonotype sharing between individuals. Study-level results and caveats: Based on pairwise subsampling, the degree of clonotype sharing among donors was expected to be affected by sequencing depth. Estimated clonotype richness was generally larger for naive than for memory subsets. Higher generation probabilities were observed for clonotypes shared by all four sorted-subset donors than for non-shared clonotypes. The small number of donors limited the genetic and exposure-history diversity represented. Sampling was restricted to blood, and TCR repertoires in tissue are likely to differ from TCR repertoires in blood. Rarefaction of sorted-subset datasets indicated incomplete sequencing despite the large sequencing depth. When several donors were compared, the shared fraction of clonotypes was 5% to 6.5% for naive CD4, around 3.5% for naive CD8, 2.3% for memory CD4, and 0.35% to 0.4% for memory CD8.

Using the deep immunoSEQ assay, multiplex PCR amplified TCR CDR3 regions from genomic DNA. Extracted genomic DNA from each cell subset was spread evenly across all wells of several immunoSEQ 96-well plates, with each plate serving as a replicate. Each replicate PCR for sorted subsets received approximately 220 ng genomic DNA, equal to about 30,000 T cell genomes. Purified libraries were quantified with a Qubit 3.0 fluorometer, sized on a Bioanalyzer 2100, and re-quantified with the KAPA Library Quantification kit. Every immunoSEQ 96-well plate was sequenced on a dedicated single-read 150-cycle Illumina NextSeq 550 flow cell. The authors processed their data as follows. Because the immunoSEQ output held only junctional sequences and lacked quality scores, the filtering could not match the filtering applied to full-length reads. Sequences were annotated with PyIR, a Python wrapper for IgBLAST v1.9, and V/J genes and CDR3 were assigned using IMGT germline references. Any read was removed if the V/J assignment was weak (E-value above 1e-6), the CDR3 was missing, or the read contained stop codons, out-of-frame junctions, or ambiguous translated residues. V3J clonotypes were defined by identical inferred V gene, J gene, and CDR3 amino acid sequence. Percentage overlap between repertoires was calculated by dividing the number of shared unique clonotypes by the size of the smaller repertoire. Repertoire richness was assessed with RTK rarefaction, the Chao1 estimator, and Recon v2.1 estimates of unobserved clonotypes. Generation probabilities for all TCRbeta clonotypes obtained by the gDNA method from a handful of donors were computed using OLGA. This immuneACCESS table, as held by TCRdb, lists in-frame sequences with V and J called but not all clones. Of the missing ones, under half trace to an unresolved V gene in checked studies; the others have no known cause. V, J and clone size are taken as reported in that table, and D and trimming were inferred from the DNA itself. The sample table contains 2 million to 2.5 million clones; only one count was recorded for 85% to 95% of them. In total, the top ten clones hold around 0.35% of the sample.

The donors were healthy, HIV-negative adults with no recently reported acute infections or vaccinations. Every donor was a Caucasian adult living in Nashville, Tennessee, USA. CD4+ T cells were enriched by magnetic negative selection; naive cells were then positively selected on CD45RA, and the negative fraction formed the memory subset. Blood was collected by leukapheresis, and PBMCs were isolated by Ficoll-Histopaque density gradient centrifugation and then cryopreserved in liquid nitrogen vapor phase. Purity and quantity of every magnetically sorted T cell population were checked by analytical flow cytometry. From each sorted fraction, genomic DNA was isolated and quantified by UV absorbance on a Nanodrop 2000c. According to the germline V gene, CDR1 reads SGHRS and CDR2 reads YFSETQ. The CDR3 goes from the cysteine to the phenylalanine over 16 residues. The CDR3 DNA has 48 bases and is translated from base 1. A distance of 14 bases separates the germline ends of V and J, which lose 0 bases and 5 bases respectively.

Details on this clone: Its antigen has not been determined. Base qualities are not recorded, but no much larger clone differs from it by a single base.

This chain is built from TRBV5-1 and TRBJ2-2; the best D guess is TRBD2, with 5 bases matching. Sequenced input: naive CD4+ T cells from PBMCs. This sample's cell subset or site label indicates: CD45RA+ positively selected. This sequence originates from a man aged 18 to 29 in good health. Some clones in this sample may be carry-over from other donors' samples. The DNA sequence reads TGCGCCAGCAGCTTGGTGGCGGGCGATAGGACCGGGGAGCTGTTTTTT. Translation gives CASSLVAGDRTGELFF.